This is a list of T cell receptor beta chains from one sample in a study of T cell repertoires in cytomegalovirus infection. TCRdb recomputed calls from the reads with MiXCR, one row per CDR3 protein. Of 450,000 to 550,000 distinct CDR3 sequences listed, approximately 15% were seen once; the top ten hold roughly a quarter. Sequencing used CD8+ T cells from PBMCs. These receptors were obtained from a human donor in good health (CMV status not recorded). Some clones in this sample may be carry-over from other donors' samples. The CDR3 runs from the conserved cysteine through the conserved F or W. D genes are given only for firm matches. Some rows have no size entry. The others give once, few or many, or a class for an expanded clone.

CDR3	size	D	V	J
CASRSGTTLTGELFF	.	.	TRBV5-4	TRBJ2-2
CASSGEGLWEQYF	.	TRBD2	TRBV2	TRBJ2-7
CASSTTGQGVGQPQHF	.	TRBD1	TRBV19	TRBJ1-5
CASSPPGSRPGYYGYTF	.	.	TRBV5-6	TRBJ1-2
CASSQDTTAGDTQYF	many	.	TRBV7-8	TRBJ2-3
CASSFFRGPNEKLFF	.	.	TRBV27	TRBJ1-4
CASSSDSAPRDYGYTF	few	.	TRBV27	TRBJ1-2
CASSYSGLAGGPGKNIQYF	few	TRBD2	TRBV6-6	TRBJ2-4
CATSRPGSQSIQYF	.	.	TRBV15	TRBJ2-4
CASSSFRDRASYNEQFF	many	TRBD1	TRBV5-6	TRBJ2-1
CASSDLGDPKFYEQYF	few	.	TRBV2	TRBJ2-7
CASSDRYSEQFF	.	.	TRBV6-4	TRBJ2-1
CASSIGGLAYNEQFF	many	TRBD2	TRBV19	TRBJ2-1
CATSDLNSNQPQHF	.	.	TRBV24-1	TRBJ1-5
CASSSVIAGGTLDTQYF	many	TRBD2	TRBV7-9	TRBJ2-3
CATSRGNRANTEAFF	few	.	TRBV15	TRBJ1-1
CASSSTGDEKLFF	many	TRBD1	TRBV28	TRBJ1-4
CASSFAGVLSGANVLTF	many	.	TRBV7-8	TRBJ2-6
CASSIVGQGNTEAFF	.	.	TRBV19	TRBJ1-1
CAAAVNTGELFF	few	.	TRBV27	TRBJ2-2
CASSIPGSGSEQYF	many	.	TRBV7-9	TRBJ2-7
CASSYRQGEAYNEQFF	.	TRBD1	TRBV27	TRBJ2-1
CASSLDHSGNTIYF	many	.	TRBV19	TRBJ1-3
CVTRGESGNQPQHF	.	.	TRBV6-1	TRBJ1-5
CASSDGLYGYTF	many	.	TRBV7-3	TRBJ1-2
CASSLRTGVGDEAFF	many	TRBD1	TRBV19	TRBJ1-1
CASSKLVREGHSYNEQFF	.	TRBD2	TRBV2	TRBJ2-1
CASRTGRERGDTEAFF	.	.	TRBV19	TRBJ1-1
CASRPTWRGGSGNTIYF	many	.	TRBV28	TRBJ1-3
CASSQVDTRTDTQYF	many	.	TRBV4-1	TRBJ2-3
CTSSGTDSYEQYF	.	.	TRBV25-1	TRBJ2-7
CASSDLTLNTEAFF	many	.	TRBV6-1	TRBJ1-1
CASSDPGQGGTEAFF	few	TRBD1	TRBV2	TRBJ1-1
CASSLGRAGEQYF	few	.	TRBV5-6	TRBJ2-7
CASSPSGTDTQYF	many	.	TRBV12-3/TRBV12-4	TRBJ2-3
CASNSGRIQETQYF	many	.	TRBV28	TRBJ2-5
CASAFRGGLNQPQHF	many	.	TRBV12-5	TRBJ1-5
CSARTGLMSYEQYF	few	.	TRBV20-1	TRBJ2-7
CASSLPRRDRGFRGTEAFF	many	TRBD1	TRBV7-9	TRBJ1-1
CASNIKAESSYNEQFF	few	.	TRBV16	TRBJ2-1
CASSPGTGAYNEQFF	.	TRBD1	TRBV13	TRBJ2-1
CASSPGIGNTIYF	.	.	TRBV19	TRBJ1-3
CASSPGLGFDEQYF	many	TRBD2	TRBV14	TRBJ2-7
CASSLTPGPQHF	.	.	TRBV7-9	TRBJ1-5
CASRMGPLGTEAFF	many	.	TRBV6-5	TRBJ1-1